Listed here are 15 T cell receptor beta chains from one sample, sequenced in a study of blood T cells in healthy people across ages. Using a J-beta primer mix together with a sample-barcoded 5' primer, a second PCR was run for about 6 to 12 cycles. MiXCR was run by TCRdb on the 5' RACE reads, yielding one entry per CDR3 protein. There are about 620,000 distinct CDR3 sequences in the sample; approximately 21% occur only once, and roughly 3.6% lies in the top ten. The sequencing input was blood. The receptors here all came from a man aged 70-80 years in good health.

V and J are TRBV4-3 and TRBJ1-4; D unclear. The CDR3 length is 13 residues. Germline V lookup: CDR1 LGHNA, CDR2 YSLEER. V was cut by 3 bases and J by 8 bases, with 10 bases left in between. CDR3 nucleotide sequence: TGCGCCAGCAGCCATTCGACGGCGGAAAAACTGTTTTTT. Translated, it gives CASSHSTAEKLFF.

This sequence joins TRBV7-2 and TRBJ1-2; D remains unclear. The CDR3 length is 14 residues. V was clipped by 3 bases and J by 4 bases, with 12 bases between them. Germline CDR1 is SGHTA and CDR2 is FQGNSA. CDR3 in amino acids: CASSFIRGGYGYTF. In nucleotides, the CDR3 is TGTGCCAGCAGCTTCATTCGCGGAGGCTATGGCTACACCTTC.

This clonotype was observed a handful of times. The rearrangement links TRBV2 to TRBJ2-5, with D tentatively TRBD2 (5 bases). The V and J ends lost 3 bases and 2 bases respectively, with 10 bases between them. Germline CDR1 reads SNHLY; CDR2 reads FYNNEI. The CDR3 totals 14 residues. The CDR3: CASSERSGQETQYF. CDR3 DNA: TGTGCCAGCAGTGAGAGATCGGGGCAAGAGACCCAGTACTTC.

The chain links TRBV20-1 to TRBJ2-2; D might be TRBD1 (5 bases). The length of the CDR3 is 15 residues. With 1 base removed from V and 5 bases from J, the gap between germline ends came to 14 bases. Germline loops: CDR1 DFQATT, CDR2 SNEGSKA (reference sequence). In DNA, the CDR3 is TGCAGTGCTAGAGGGGTGGCAGGGTTAACCGGGGAGCTGTTTTTT. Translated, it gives CSARGVAGLTGELFF.

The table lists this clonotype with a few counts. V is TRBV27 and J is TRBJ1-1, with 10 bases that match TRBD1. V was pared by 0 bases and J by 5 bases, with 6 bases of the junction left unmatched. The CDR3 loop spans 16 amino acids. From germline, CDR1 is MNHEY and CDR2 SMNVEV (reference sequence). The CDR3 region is CASSLSGQGVGTEAFF. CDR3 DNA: TGTGCCAGCAGTTTATCAGGACAGGGGGTCGGGACTGAAGCTTTCTTT.

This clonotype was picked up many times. As DNA, the CDR3 is TGTGCCAGCAGCTTAAGTCTAGCGGGCTACAATGAGCAGTTCTTC. This codes for CASSLSLAGYNEQFF. The V gene is TRBV7-2, the J gene TRBJ2-1; 8 bases fit TRBD2. The V gene end was trimmed by 2 bases and the J gene end by 3 bases; junction bases not matched to a gene: 3. The germline V gene encodes CDR1 SGHTA and CDR2 FQGNSA. The CDR3 covers 15 residues.

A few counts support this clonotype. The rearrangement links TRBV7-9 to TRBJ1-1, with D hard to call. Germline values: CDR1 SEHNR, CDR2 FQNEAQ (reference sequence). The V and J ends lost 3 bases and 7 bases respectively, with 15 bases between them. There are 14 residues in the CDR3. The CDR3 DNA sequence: TGTGCCAGCAGCTTGCCGTCAATAGGAGGTGAAGCTTTCTTT. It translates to CASSLPSIGGEAFF.

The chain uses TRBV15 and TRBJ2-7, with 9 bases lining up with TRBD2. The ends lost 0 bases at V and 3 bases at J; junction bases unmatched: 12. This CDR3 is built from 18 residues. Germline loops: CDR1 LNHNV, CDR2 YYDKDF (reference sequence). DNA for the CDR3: TGTGCCACCAGCAGAGATTACGGGGGAGCGGGAGGTCGCTACGAGCAGTACTTC. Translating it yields CATSRDYGGAGGRYEQYF. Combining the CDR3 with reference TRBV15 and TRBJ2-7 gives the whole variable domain DAMVIQNPRYQVTQFGKPVTLSCSQTLNHNVMYWYQQKSSQAPKLLFHYYDKDFNNEADTPDNFQSRRPNTSFCFLDIRSPGLGDTAMYLCATSRDYGGAGGRYEQYFGPGTRLTVT.

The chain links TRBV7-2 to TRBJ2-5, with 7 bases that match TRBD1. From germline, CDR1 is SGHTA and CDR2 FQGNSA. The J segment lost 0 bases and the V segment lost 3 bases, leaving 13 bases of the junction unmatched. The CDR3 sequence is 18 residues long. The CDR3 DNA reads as TGTGCCAGCAGCTTTGCTAGGGGGCAACCAGGATACCAAGAGACCCAGTACTTC. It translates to CASSFARGQPGYQETQYF.

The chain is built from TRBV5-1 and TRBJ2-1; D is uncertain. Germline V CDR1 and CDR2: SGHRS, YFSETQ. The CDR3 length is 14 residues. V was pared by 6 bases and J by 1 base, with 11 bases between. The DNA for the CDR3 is TGCGCCAGCACCTTAGACGCGTCCTACAATGAGCAGTTCTTC. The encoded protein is CASTLDASYNEQFF.

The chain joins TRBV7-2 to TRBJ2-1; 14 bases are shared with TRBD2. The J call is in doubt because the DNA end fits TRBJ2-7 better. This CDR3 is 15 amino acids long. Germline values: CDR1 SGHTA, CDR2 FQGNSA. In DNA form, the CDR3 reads TGTGCCAGCAGCCCACGGGGACTAGCGGGAGACGAGCAGTACTTC. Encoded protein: CASSPRGLAGDEQYF.

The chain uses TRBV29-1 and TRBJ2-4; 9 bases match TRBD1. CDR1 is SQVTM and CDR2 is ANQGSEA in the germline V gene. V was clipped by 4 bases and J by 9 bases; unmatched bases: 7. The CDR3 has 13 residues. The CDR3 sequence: CSVGTGGGGIQYF. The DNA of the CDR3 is TGCAGCGTTGGAACAGGGGGCGGGGGCATTCAGTACTTC.

The CDR3 region has the DNA TGTGCCAACACAGGGGACGACTACGAGCAGTACTTC. It is translated as CANTGDDYEQYF. The genes are TRBV2 and TRBJ2-5, with 7 bases that match TRBD1. The tail of the sequence fits TRBJ2-7 better, so the J call may be wrong. Germline CDR1 and CDR2: SNHLY and FYNNEI. The CDR3 is made up of 12 amino acids.

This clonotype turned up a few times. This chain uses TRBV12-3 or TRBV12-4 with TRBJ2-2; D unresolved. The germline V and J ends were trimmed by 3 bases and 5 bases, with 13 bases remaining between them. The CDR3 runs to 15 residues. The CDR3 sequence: CASSLGGQVTGELFF. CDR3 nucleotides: TGTGCCAGCAGTTTGGGCGGCCAAGTAACCGGGGAGCTGTTTTTT.

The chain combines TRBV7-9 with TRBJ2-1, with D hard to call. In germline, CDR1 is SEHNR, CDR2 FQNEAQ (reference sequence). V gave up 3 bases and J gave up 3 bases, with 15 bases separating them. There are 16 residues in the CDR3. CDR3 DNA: TGTGCCAGCAGCTTTCTGATAGACCTTGTCTACAATGAGCAGTTCTTC. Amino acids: CASSFLIDLVYNEQFF.